This TCR beta chain is from a study of shared clonotypes between healthy human individuals. Germline CDR1 and CDR2: MNHEY and SVGAGI. The CDR3 contains 12 residues. Sequencing was at deep level. Assay: immunoSEQ multiplex PCR; the TCRdb copy retains only in-frame clones and omits some. This table has roughly 2 million clones, 95% appearing once. Sample: naive CD4+ T cells sorted from blood. Subset in this sample: CD45RA+ positively selected. The sequence came from a man aged 18 to 29 in good health. The chain links TRBV6-5 to TRBJ2-7; the match to TRBD2 covers 7 bases. The CDR3: CAPGGFSYEQYF. As DNA, the CDR3 is TGTGCGCCGGGGGGTTTCTCCTACGAGCAGTACTTC.